These T cell receptor beta chains were read from a single sample in a study of blood T cell repertoires in COVID-19. TCRdb's table, derived via immunoSEQ multiplex PCR, lists solely in-frame clones and lacks some. This repertoire shows 320,000 or so clones, about 88% found once; its top ten account for 1%. The sample consisted of PBMCs or T cells enriched from blood (not recorded which). Receptors originate from a woman aged 25 to 39 who had recovered from COVID-19. Both conserved end residues are part of each CDR3. A D gene is named only where the DNA matches it firmly. For some rows the clone size is stated as once, few or many, or as a class when expanded; others skip it.

TRBV7-8	-	TRBD1	TRBJ1-2	CASSLARDRGYGYTF	TGTGCCAGCAGCTTAGCTCGGGACAGAGGCTATGGCTACACCTTC
TRBV30	-	-	TRBJ1-1	CAWSVRGAAAFF	TGTGCCTGGAGTGTACGGGGGGCTGCAGCTTTCTTT
TRBV12-2	-	-	TRBJ2-3	CASRLAPGLAVTDTQYF	TGTGCAAGTCGCTTAGCTCCGGGACTAGCCGTCACAGATACGCAGTATTTT
TRBV5-1	-	TRBD1	TRBJ1-1	CASTRGQGAEAFF	TGCGCCAGCACCCGGGGGCAGGGGGCTGAAGCTTTCTTT
TRBV5-1	-	-	TRBJ1-2	CASSLGTVGASYGYTF	TGCGCCAGCAGCTTGGGGACAGTGGGCGCTTCCTATGGCTACACCTTC
TRBV27	-	TRBD2	TRBJ2-4	CASMRLAETLAKNIQYF	TGTGCCAGCATGAGACTAGCGGAGACACTAGCCAAAAACATTCAGTACTTC
TRBV12-5	once	-	TRBJ1-5	CASGSAFEGQPQHF	TGTGCTAGTGGTTCTGCGTTTGAGGGCCAGCCCCAGCATTTT
TRBV18	-	-	TRBJ2-4	CASSPAVRRIAKNIQYF	TGTGCCAGCTCACCGGCGGTAAGGAGGATAGCCAAAAACATTCAGTACTTC
TRBV19	few	-	TRBJ1-2	CASSTQGGYGYTF	TGTGCCAGTAGTACCCAGGGAGGGTATGGCTACACCTTC
TRBV10-3	-	TRBD2	TRBJ2-3	CATTPSGGPKDGTDTQYF	TGTGCCACCACCCCTAGCGGGGGGCCCAAAGACGGCACAGATACGCAGTATTTT
TRBV9	-	TRBD2	TRBJ2-1	CASSVSGGGSYNEQFF	TGTGCCAGCAGCGTTAGCGGGGGAGGCTCCTACAATGAGCAGTTCTTC
TRBV10-3	-	TRBD1	TRBJ1-6	CAISITRDRENSPLHF	TGTGCCATCAGCATAACCCGGGACAGGGAAAATTCACCCCTCCACTTT
TRBV5-5	-	TRBD1	TRBJ1-5	CASSRQGTNQPQHF	TGTGCCAGCAGCCGACAGGGGACCAATCAGCCCCAGCATTTT
TRBV28	-	TRBD1	TRBJ1-6	CAGQGVDSSPLHF	TGTGCCGGACAGGGGGTAGATAGTTCACCCCTCCACTTT
TRBV4-1	-	-	TRBJ1-5	CASSQSPGNSNQPQHF	TGCGCCAGCAGCCAATCCCCAGGGAACAGCAATCAGCCCCAGCATTTT
TRBV27	-	TRBD2	TRBJ2-1	CASRPGLAESYNEQFF	TGTGCCAGCAGGCCTGGACTAGCGGAGTCCTACAATGAGCAGTTCTTC